The 20 T cell receptor beta chains below all came from one sample that was sequenced in a study of blood T cell repertoires in COVID-19. This table comes from immunoSEQ multiplex PCR, and its TCRdb copy is limited to in-frame clones, with some not included. The sample comprises 200,000 to 300,000 clones, about 91% of which are singletons, and approximately 1.2% rests with the top ten. Source material: PBMCs or T cells enriched from blood (not recorded which). Source of these receptors: a woman in her forties with acute COVID-19.

The rearrangement uses TRBV24-1 and TRBJ2-5, with D possibly TRBD1 on 5 matching bases. This CDR3 contains 15 residues. Germline loops: CDR1 KGHDR, CDR2 SFDVKD. The V and J ends lost 5 bases and 2 bases respectively, with 14 bases between them. DNA of the CDR3: TGTGCCACCAGTGTTGGGGCAGCCGCGCAAGAGACCCAGTACTTC. It codes for CATSVGAAAQETQYF.

This clone appeared once. The CDR3 nucleotides are TGTGCCAGCAGTTGGGGGACAGAAGCCCGATTCTACGAGCAGTACGTC. Protein product: CASSWGTEARFYEQYV. The rearrangement links TRBV28 to TRBJ2-7; TRBD1 aligns across 7 bases. The CDR3 loop spans 16 amino acids. Germline CDR1 MDHEN, CDR2 SYDVKM. Trimming cost V 4 bases and J 3 bases; bases outside gene matches: 12.

This clone occurred once. V and J are TRBV7-2 and TRBJ1-5; D possibly corresponds to TRBD1 (6 bases). The germline V gene encodes CDR1 SGHTA and CDR2 FQGNSA. This CDR3 region has 15 residues. Trimming cost V 4 bases and J 1 base, with 11 bases left between them. CDR3: CASSSVGTSNQPQHF. The CDR3 DNA follows: TGTGCCAGCAGCTCCGTCGGGACAAGCAATCAGCCCCAGCATTTT.

The rearrangement joins TRBV11-2 to TRBJ2-1; 7 bases agree with TRBD2. The CDR3 is 17 amino acids. Germline V gene sequence: CDR1 SGHAT, CDR2 FQNNGV. Unmatched junction bases numbered 10, after V lost 4 bases and J lost 1 base. The CDR3 coding sequence is TGTGCCAGCAGCTACCACGGCGCGGGAGTTTCCTACAATGAGCAGTTCTTC. As protein: CASSYHGAGVSYNEQFF. Complete variable domain (other parts from reference TRBV11-2 and TRBJ2-1): EAGVAQSPRYKIIEKRQSVAFWCNPISGHATLYWYQQILGQGPKLLIQFQNNGVVDDSQLPKDRFSAERLKGVDSTLKIQPAKLEDSAVYLCASSYHGAGVSYNEQFFGPGTRLTVL.

The chain joins TRBV28 to TRBJ1-1; 7 positions match TRBD1. Unmatched junction bases numbered 4, after V lost 9 bases and J lost 0 bases. Germline loops: CDR1 MDHEN, CDR2 SYDVKM. The CDR3 totals 13 residues. CDR3 amino acids: CASHGTVNTEAFF. Written as DNA, the CDR3 is TGTGCCAGTCACGGGACAGTGAACACTGAAGCTTTCTTT.

Here the CDR3 DNA reads TGCAGCGCAGAGCCCCGTCCCAATGAGCAGTTCTTC. Protein: CSAEPRPNEQFF. The chain combines TRBV29-1 with TRBJ2-1; the D is unclear. Trimming removed 7 bases from V and 6 bases from J, with 13 bases in between. The CDR3 consists of 12 residues. Germline CDR1 SQVTM, CDR2 ANQGSEA.

The V and J genes are TRBV25-1 and TRBJ1-3, with D maybe TRBD1 (6 bases). Trimming pared 4 bases from V and 1 base from J, leaving 11 bases between. CDR1 is MGHDK and CDR2 is SYGVNS in the germline V gene. The CDR3 sequence is 15 residues long. In nucleotides, the CDR3 is TGTGCCAGCAGTGTACTGGGGGCTTCTGGAAACACCATATATTTT. Translation gives CASSVLGASGNTIYF.

This clone was counted once. The V gene is TRBV18, the J gene TRBJ2-5, with D possibly being TRBD2 (5 bases). This CDR3 is built from 12 residues. In germline, CDR1 is KGHSH, CDR2 LQKENI. Deletions cut 5 bases from V and 4 bases from J, with 8 bases between. The DNA of the CDR3 is TGTGCCAGCTCAACCGAGGGAGAGACCCAGTACTTC. Its protein is CASSTEGETQYF.

The chain has TRBV5-5 and TRBJ1-1; weak D call: TRBD1 (6 bases). The germline V and J ends were trimmed by 0 bases and 4 bases, with 10 bases remaining between them. Germline CDR1 and CDR2: SGHKS and YYEKEE (reference sequence). CDR3 length: 14 amino acids. CDR3 sequence (DNA): TGTGCCAGCAGCTTGGCTTCAGGGGCCACTGAAGCTTTCTTT. Its translation is CASSLASGATEAFF.

V usage is TRBV2 and J usage is TRBJ1-4, with 7 bases fitting TRBD1. The CDR3 contains 14 residues. The V segment lost 7 bases and the J segment 4 bases; nucleotides outside the gene matches: 6. Per germline, CDR1 SNHLY and CDR2 FYNNEI. CDR3 loop: CASNEGALNEKLFF. The CDR3 nucleotides are TGTGCCAGCAACGAGGGGGCTCTTAATGAAAAACTGTTTTTT.

The chain joins TRBV15 to TRBJ1-3, with unresolved D. Germline values: CDR1 LNHNV, CDR2 YYDKDF (reference sequence). Between the trimmed V and J ends, which lost 0 bases and 0 bases, there was a span of 6 bases. There are 15 residues in the CDR3. CDR3 protein: CATSRDRLSGNTIYF. The CDR3 DNA reads TGTGCCACCAGCAGAGACAGACTCTCTGGAAACACCATATATTTT.

V gene TRBV5-5 combines with J gene TRBJ2-1, with no clear D. This CDR3 is 17 amino acids long. Germline V gene lookup returns CDR1 SGHKS and CDR2 YYEKEE (reference sequence). Between the trimmed V and J ends, which lost 0 bases and 0 bases, there was a span of 13 bases. The CDR3 reads CASSLAAARNSYNEQFF. CDR3 nucleotide sequence: TGTGCCAGCAGCTTGGCTGCGGCGAGAAACTCCTACAATGAGCAGTTCTTC.

This rearrangement joins TRBV19 to TRBJ2-7; weak D call: TRBD2 (6 bases). Germline CDR1 reads LNHDA; CDR2 reads SQIVND (reference sequence). Deletions cut 7 bases from V and 2 bases from J, with 15 bases between. The CDR3 extends over 14 amino acids. Here the CDR3 DNA reads TGTGCCAGTAACCCGGGGGAGGCCACCTACGAGCAGTACTTC. It encodes CASNPGEATYEQYF.

V and J are TRBV27 and TRBJ2-2, with TRBD2 matching over 8 bases. This CDR3 region has 18 residues. CDR1 and CDR2 from the germline V gene are MNHEY and SMNVEV (reference sequence). With 3 bases clipped from V and 7 bases from J, the junction kept 16 bases outside the gene matches. CDR3 nucleotides: TGTGCCAGCAGTTTCGCGGGAGGTAGCGGGTTGGTTATCGGGGAGCTGTTTTTT. This gives the protein CASSFAGGSGLVIGELFF.

The chain joins TRBV20-1 to TRBJ2-7, with 7 bases that match TRBD2. V was pared by 3 bases and J by 6 bases, with 14 bases of the junction left unmatched. Germline assignment: CDR1 DFQATT and CDR2 SNEGSKA (reference sequence). The CDR3 loop spans 15 amino acids. CDR3 residues: CSASFFNWASGEQYF. The CDR3 DNA follows: TGCAGTGCTAGTTTCTTTAATTGGGCTAGCGGCGAGCAGTACTTC.

The chain couples TRBV30 to TRBJ2-6; TRBD1 matches at 7 bases. Germline loops: CDR1 GTSNPN, CDR2 SVGIG (reference sequence). The CDR3 has 17 residues. V lost 2 bases, J lost 0 bases, and 7 bases stayed unmatched. The chain's CDR3 is CAWSLGTANSGANVLTF. CDR3 in DNA: TGTGCCTGGAGTCTGGGGACAGCAAACTCTGGGGCCAACGTCCTGACTTTC.

The rearrangement links TRBV7-2 to TRBJ2-5; TRBD1 matches 9 bases. Germline lookup yields CDR1 SGHTA and CDR2 FQGNSA. This CDR3 is 15 amino acids long. V gave up 5 bases and J gave up 3 bases; unmatched junction bases: 7. The DNA of the CDR3 is TGTGCCAGCAGCATCCGGACAGGGGTTGAAGAGACCCAGTACTTC. Its protein product is CASSIRTGVEETQYF.

The chain couples TRBV7-9 to TRBJ1-3; 8 bases fit TRBD1. V lost 4 bases, J lost 0 bases, and 5 bases stayed unmatched. Per germline, CDR1 SEHNR and CDR2 FQNEAQ (reference sequence). This CDR3 has 16 residues. CDR3 region: CASSWTGSHSGNTIYF. The CDR3 DNA reads TGTGCCAGCAGCTGGACAGGGAGCCACTCTGGAAACACCATATATTTT.

V and J are TRBV19 and TRBJ2-1, with 8 bases identical to TRBD2. V dropped 5 bases and J dropped 4; count of bases not matched to a gene: 13. CDR1 and CDR2 from the germline V gene are LNHDA and SQIVND (reference sequence). The CDR3 runs to 17 residues. This CDR3 reads CASSSRPTSVLYNEQFF. In DNA form, the CDR3 reads TGTGCCAGTAGTTCCCGTCCGACTAGCGTTCTATACAATGAGCAGTTCTTC.

The chain carries TRBV5-8 and TRBJ2-7, with 8 bases matching TRBD1. The CDR3 covers 13 residues. J was trimmed by 1 base and V by 4 bases; bases with no gene match: 1. CDR1 is SGHTS and CDR2 is YDEGEE in the germline V gene. The CDR3 DNA sequence: TGTGCCAGCAGCCGGACAGGGTCCTACGAGCAGTACGTC. Translating it yields CASSRTGSYEQYV.